What follows are 8 T cell receptor beta chains derived from one specimen sequenced in a study of T cell repertoires in cytomegalovirus infection. TCRdb analysed the reads with MiXCR anew, one entry per CDR3 protein. The repertoire includes 200,000 or so distinct CDR3 sequences, 28% of them detected once, and around 29% sits in the top ten. The sequencing sample was made of PBMCs. The receptors shown here come from a human donor in good health (CMV status not recorded). Some clones in this sample may be carry-over from other donors' samples.

CDR3 DNA sequence: TGTGCCATCAGTCCCCCCGGCACGCTCTACAATGAGCAGTTCTTC. Translating gives CAISPPGTLYNEQFF. This rearrangement joins TRBV10-3 to TRBJ2-1; D remains unclear. Trimming removed 5 bases from V and 3 bases from J, with 14 bases in between. CDR1 is ENHRY, CDR2 SYGVKD, per germline. The CDR3 spans 15 residues.

The chain uses TRBV7-9 and TRBJ1-6; no clear D. V gave up 1 base and J gave up 6 bases, with 10 bases separating them. CDR1 is SEHNR and CDR2 is FQNEAQ in the germline V gene (reference sequence). The CDR3 consists of 15 residues. The CDR3 is CASSLGRTINSPLHF. CDR3 nucleotides: TGTGCCAGCAGCTTAGGACGCACGATTAATTCACCCCTCCACTTT.

This clonotype was recorded many times. This chain joins TRBV7-2 and TRBJ1-4, with 7 bases identical to TRBD1. The V gene's germline CDR1 is SGHTA and CDR2 FQGNSA. The V segment lost 5 bases and the J segment 7 bases; nucleotides outside the gene matches: 10. The CDR3 has 15 residues. The CDR3 loop is CASSPGQARGEKLFF. DNA for the CDR3: TGTGCCAGCAGCCCCGGACAGGCACGCGGTGAAAAACTGTTTTTT.

This clonotype was seen a few times. The chain recombines TRBV7-2 with TRBJ2-2; D perhaps matches TRBD1 (6 bases). Per the germline V gene, CDR1 is SGHTA and CDR2 is FQGNSA. Trimming took off 5 bases at V and 1 base at J, with 17 bases between the two ends. CDR3 length equals 17 residues. In DNA, the CDR3 is TGTGCCAGCAGCCTTAATGGGGGCCTGGGGAACACCGGGGAGCTGTTTTTT. Translated: CASSLNGGLGNTGELFF.

This clonotype was counted a few times. This sequence joins TRBV10-3 and TRBJ2-6; D is ambiguous. This CDR3 comprises 16 residues. CDR1 ENHRY and CDR2 SYGVKD come from the germline V gene. With 0 bases removed from V and 1 base from J, the gap between germline ends came to 7 bases. The CDR3, as DNA: TGTGCCATCAGTGAGTCGATCGGGTCTGGGGCCAACGTCCTGACTTTC. This encodes CAISESIGSGANVLTF.

This chain joins TRBV7-8 and TRBJ2-1, with D tentatively TRBD2 (6 bases). CDR3 length equals 15 residues. CDR1 SGHVS and CDR2 FQNEAQ come from the germline V gene. Trimming left V 5 bases short and J 4 bases short, with 15 bases between. The CDR3 nucleotides read TGTGCCAGCAGCGGCGTGGAGGCGGGATACAATGAGCAGTTCTTC. It translates to CASSGVEAGYNEQFF.

Ten or more counts support this clonotype. The CDR3 region is CASSLRTAAFGNTIYF. The CDR3, as DNA: TGTGCCAGCAGCCTTCGGACGGCGGCTTTCGGAAACACCATATATTTT. The rearrangement joins TRBV7-2 to TRBJ1-3; D call uncertain. Germline loops: CDR1 SGHTA, CDR2 FQGNSA. This CDR3 region has 16 residues. Trimming took 5 bases from V and 4 from J, leaving 18 bases between them.

This clonotype was found a few times. The V gene is TRBV29-1, the J gene TRBJ1-1; 7 bases match TRBD1. There are 13 residues in the CDR3. Germline values: CDR1 SQVTM, CDR2 ANQGSEA. Unmatched junction bases numbered 9, after V lost 6 bases and J lost 5 bases. The CDR3 nucleotides are TGCAGCGTCAACAGGGGAAGTTGGACTGAAGCTTTCTTT. It is translated as CSVNRGSWTEAFF.